This T cell receptor beta chain originates from a study of T cell responses to AZD1222 COVID-19 vaccine. Generated by immunoSEQ multiplex PCR, the TCRdb table keeps only in-frame clones and is missing some. The sample holds over 60,000 clones, around 90% seen once. V lost 5 bases to trimming and J lost 5 bases, with 15 bases between them. The CDR3 loop spans 15 amino acids. Germline V gives CDR1 SEHNR, CDR2 FQNEAQ (reference sequence). The clonotype comes from an adult who received the MenACWY meningococcal vaccine as a control. This specimen consisted of peripheral blood, obtained 28 days after the second dose of the MenACWY control vaccine. The gene calls are TRBV7-9 and TRBJ1-4; tentatively, D is TRBD1 (5 bases). CDR3 sequence reads: CASSDASRANEKLFF. CDR3 bases: TGTGCCAGCAGCGACGCCTCCAGGGCGAATGAAAAACTGTTTTTT. The entire variable domain, with the rest obtained from reference TRBV7-9 and TRBJ1-4, is as follows: DTGVSQNPRHKITKRGQNVTFRCDPISEHNRLYWYRQTLGQGPEFLTYFQNEAQLEKSRLLSDRFSAERPKGSFSTLEIQRTEQGDSAMYLCASSDASRANEKLFFGSGTQLSVL.